Listed below are T cell receptor beta chains from one sample, sequenced in a study of a mutant IDH1 vaccine in newly diagnosed glioma. No antigens are known for them. Data came from immunoSEQ multiplex PCR; TCRdb stores just in-frame clones and leaves some out. The repertoire holds around 42,000 clones, with 70% to 90% as singletons. This sample comprised PBMCs, obtained from a glioma patient whose treatment included an IDH1 peptide vaccine. The receptor set was obtained from a middle-aged man with glioma. CDR3s include the opening cysteine and the closing phenylalanine or tryptophan. The D gene is left open where the match is weak. The size field is filled for only some rows; it gives once, few, many or a size class.

D gene: TRBD1; J gene: TRBJ1-4; V gene: TRBV7-2; clone size: .; CDR3 protein: CASSFSIRQGVKLFF; CDR3 DNA: TGTGCCAGCAGCTTTTCCATCCGACAGGGAGTGAAACTGTTTTTT
D gene: TRBD2; J gene: TRBJ2-5; V gene: TRBV19; clone size: .; CDR3 protein: CASRRLAGFQETQYF; CDR3 DNA: TGTGCCAGTAGAAGACTAGCGGGGTTCCAAGAGACCCAGTACTTC
D gene: TRBD2; J gene: TRBJ2-3; V gene: TRBV7-9; clone size: .; CDR3 protein: CASSLGLAGGPTDTQYF; CDR3 DNA: TGTGCCAGCAGCTTAGGACTAGCGGGAGGACCCACAGATACGCAGTATTTT
D gene: .; J gene: TRBJ2-1; V gene: TRBV6-1; clone size: .; CDR3 protein: CASSEAHDREDEQFF; CDR3 DNA: TGTGCCAGCAGTGAAGCCCATGACAGGGAGGATGAGCAGTTCTTC
D gene: .; J gene: TRBJ1-4; V gene: TRBV7-9; clone size: .; CDR3 protein: CASSPMGGAGEKLFF; CDR3 DNA: TGTGCCAGCAGCCCGATGGGAGGGGCGGGAGAAAAACTGTTTTTT
D gene: .; J gene: TRBJ1-4; V gene: TRBV7-9; clone size: once; CDR3 protein: CASSQVTEKLFF; CDR3 DNA: TGTGCCAGCAGCCAAGTAACTGAAAAACTGTTTTTT
D gene: TRBD2; J gene: TRBJ2-3; V gene: TRBV29-1; clone size: .; CDR3 protein: CSVAGGAGRAADTQYF; CDR3 DNA: TGCAGCGTCGCGGGGGGGGCCGGGAGGGCCGCAGATACGCAGTATTTT
D gene: TRBD1; J gene: TRBJ2-5; V gene: TRBV27; clone size: .; CDR3 protein: CASSSGTVETQYF; CDR3 DNA: TGTGCCAGCAGTTCCGGGACAGTGGAGACCCAGTACTTC
D gene: TRBD1; J gene: TRBJ1-2; V gene: TRBV27; clone size: once; CDR3 protein: CASSYGQGYGYTF; CDR3 DNA: TGTGCCAGCAGTTACGGACAGGGGTATGGCTACACCTTC
D gene: .; J gene: TRBJ2-5; V gene: TRBV2; clone size: .; CDR3 protein: CASKPGERRSETQYF; CDR3 DNA: TGTGCCAGCAAGCCCGGGGAGCGAAGATCAGAGACCCAGTACTTC
D gene: TRBD2; J gene: TRBJ2-2; V gene: TRBV7-2; clone size: .; CDR3 protein: CASSFRTSGPNTGELFF; CDR3 DNA: TGTGCCAGCAGCTTCCGGACTAGCGGACCGAACACCGGGGAGCTGTTTTTT
D gene: TRBD2; J gene: TRBJ2-5; V gene: TRBV7-3; clone size: .; CDR3 protein: CASSLMGGSEETQYF; CDR3 DNA: TGTGCCAGCAGCTTAATGGGCGGGAGTGAAGAGACCCAGTACTTC